One sample yielded the 6 T cell receptor beta chains listed below, sequenced in a study of tissue T cells after allogeneic stem cell transplantation. Clones were read by immunoSEQ multiplex PCR, and TCRdb kept only the in-frame ones, dropping some. The data contain several thousand clones, 50% of them singletons. Time point indicated: mouse harvest day 7 after allogeneic transplant. Each mouse received 10^7 T-cell-depleted marrow cells plus 10^6 splenic CD5+ T cells by tail vein. The sample was gut tissue. Receptors were obtained from a female BALB/c mouse given C57BL/6 T cells with graft-versus-host disease after an allogeneic hematopoietic cell transplant.

Remarks on this clone: The genes and germline here are from mouse. From the germline J gene comes the end of the CDR3, since the read stops 1 residue before it. V and J are TRBV26 and TRBJ2-3; 10 bases are a match to TRBD2. The CDR3 covers 17 residues. Germline CDR1 and CDR2: KGHPV and FQNQEV (reference sequence). V trimming: 3 bases; J trimming: 1 base; junction bases outside the gene matches: 7. The CDR3 reads CASSLFLGGLGAETLYF. The CDR3 DNA, read in part, is TGTGCCAGCAGTCTTTTTCTGGGGGGGCTGGGTGCAGAAACGCTGTAT.

A note on this clone: Germline and genes: mouse. The read terminates 1 residue ahead of where the CDR3 ends, so the germline J gene completes it. The J gene is TRBJ2-3, the V gene TRBV26; no reliable D call. This CDR3 has 12 amino acids. The ends were cut back, 6 bases at V and 2 bases at J, with 6 bases in the middle. The germline V gene has CDR1 KGHPV and CDR2 FQNQEV (reference sequence). Incomplete CDR3 DNA: TGTGCCAGCAGCACTTTTGCAGAAACGCTGTAT. It yields the protein CASSTFAETLY. The whole CDR3 protein is CASSTFAETLYF.

In regard to this clone: Each gene name is a mouse one. The read halts 1 residue ahead of the CDR3 end, with the missing end drawn from the germline J gene. The rearrangement links TRBV15 to TRBJ2-5; 7 bases agree with TRBD1. CDR1 is SGHND, CDR2 FRSKSL, per germline. This CDR3 is built from 14 residues. V gave up 6 bases and J gave up 0 bases; unmatched junction bases: 3. CDR3 DNA, as far as it was read: TGTGCCAGCAGAAACAGGGGTAACCAAGACACCCAGTAC. It specifies CASRNRGNQDTQY. The full CDR3 reads CASRNRGNQDTQYF.

With regard to this clone: Genes here carry mouse names. Coverage ceases 1 residue before the CDR3 finishes, and the germline J gene fills in the end. The chain links TRBV23 to TRBJ1-4; the D call of TRBD1 is as the table states it, not checked on the DNA. The CDR3 has 15 residues. The germline gives CDR1 KGHTA, CDR2 FQNQQP. This CDR3 reads CSSSQSRGRGERLFF. The sequenced part of the CDR3 DNA is TGCTCCAGCAGTCAATCGAGGGGGAGGGGCGAAAGATTATTT.

This clone appeared a single time. The germline and genes are mouse ones. Coverage ceases 1 residue before the CDR3 finishes, and the germline J gene fills in the end. The V gene is TRBV26, the J gene TRBJ1-6; D may be TRBD1 (5 bases). TRBJ1-6 belongs to the ORF category, with a function that is uncertain. V dropped 2 bases and J dropped 2 bases, with 7 bases sitting between them. Germline V gives CDR1 KGHPV, CDR2 FQNQEV (reference sequence). The CDR3 loop spans 15 amino acids. The DNA read from the CDR3 is TGTGCCAGCAGTCTGAGGGGAGCCTATAATTCGCCCCTCTAC. It is translated as CASSLRGAYNSPLY. The full CDR3 sequence reads CASSLRGAYNSPLYF.

With respect to this clone: Genes and germline are mouse. Read coverage stops 1 residue before the CDR3 terminus; the germline J gene supplies the remainder. The rearrangement joins TRBV19 to TRBJ1-1; no definite D call. In germline, CDR1 is FNHDT, CDR2 SITEND (reference sequence). The length of the CDR3 is 14 residues. V was shortened by 1 base and J by 1 base, with 8 bases between the two germline ends. CDR3: CASSIMGANTEVFF. The sequenced part of the CDR3 DNA is TGTGCCAGCAGTATAATGGGAGCGAACACAGAAGTCTTC.